This T cell receptor (beta chain) originates from a study of OX40 agonist ivuxolimab in advanced cancers. Study-wide context: Patients treated during dose escalation were battling hepatocellular carcinoma, melanoma, renal cell or head and neck cancer. Study-wide points: Clonal expansion by week 6 occurred in CD4+ and CD8+ blood T cells (at 0.1 to 3.0 mg/kg).

Using immunoSEQ multiplex PCR, the repertoire was profiled, and TCRdb retains in-frame clones only, with some absent. The sample yields about 35,000 clones, under 85% seen once. This clone was counted between two and nine times. The antigen is not known. V was pared by 0 bases and J by 4 bases, with 7 bases of the junction left unmatched. CDR1 is SGHDT, CDR2 YYEEEE, per germline. The CDR3 consists of 16 residues. This sequence joins TRBV5-6 and TRBJ2-1; TRBD1 matches 7 bases. This specimen consisted of CD4+ or CD8+ T cells sorted from blood, obtained in a trial of the OX40 agonist ivuxolimab. The receptor's source is an adult with an advanced solid tumor such as melanoma, head and neck, liver or kidney cancer. The CDR3 DNA reads TGTGCCAGCAGCTTGGCCAAGGGGGCGAGGTACAATGAGCAGTTCTTC. Its protein is CASSLAKGARYNEQFF.